The 26 T cell receptor beta chains below were found in one sample sequenced in a study of T cells after yellow fever vaccination. From the 5' RACE reads, TCRdb called clonotypes with MiXCR, one entry per CDR3 protein. The table has 200,000 to 250,000 distinct CDR3 sequences, approximately 3% seen once. Sequencing used CD4+ T cells sorted from PBMCs, obtained 10 days after the yellow fever booster vaccination. The receptor source for this set is a man between 18 and 29 years old who received the YFV17D yellow fever vaccine.

This clonotype was picked up many times. The CDR3 sequence: CASSQPGNEKLFF. CDR3 sequence (DNA): TGCGCCAGCAGCCAACCGGGGAATGAAAAACTGTTTTTT. The J gene is TRBJ1-4, the V gene TRBV4-1; D remains unclear. There are 13 residues in the CDR3. Germline V lookup: CDR1 MGHRA, CDR2 YSYEKL. Between the trimmed V and J ends, which lost 2 bases and 5 bases, there was a span of 6 bases.

The chain combines TRBV20-1 with TRBJ1-5; possible D gene TRBD1, 5 bases. This CDR3 region has 13 residues. Deletions cut 3 bases from V and 5 bases from J, with 11 bases between. Looked up from germline, CDR1 is DFQATT and CDR2 is SNEGSKA (reference sequence). The DNA for the CDR3 is TGCAGTGCTAGGGACACACCTGATCAGCCCCAGCATTTT. Its translation is CSARDTPDQPQHF.

This clonotype was picked up many times. The chain is built from TRBV5-6 and TRBJ2-7; a weak D match, TRBD1 (5 bases). Germline V lookup: CDR1 SGHDT, CDR2 YYEEEE. V was clipped by 0 bases and J by 2 bases, with 9 bases between them. CDR3 length: 14 amino acids. For the CDR3, the DNA is TGTGCCAGCAGCTTGGGACAGCCTACCTACGAGCAGTACTTC. It yields the protein CASSLGQPTYEQYF. Filled out from reference TRBV5-6 and TRBJ2-7, the complete variable domain reads DAGVTQSPTHLIKTRGQQVTLRCSPKSGHDTVSWYQQALGQGPQFIFQYYEEEERQRGNFPDRFSGHQFPNYSSELNVNALLLGDSALYLCASSLGQPTYEQYFGPGTRLTVT.

This clonotype was observed many times. V is TRBV4-1 and J is TRBJ2-2; TRBD1 might be the D (5 bases). The V end lost 0 bases, the J end lost 2 bases, and 10 bases lay between the germline ends. The CDR3 loop spans 16 amino acids. The germline V gene has CDR1 MGHRA and CDR2 YSYEKL. DNA for the CDR3: TGCGCCAGCAGCCAAGATCGGACACCTAACACCGGGGAGCTGTTTTTT. Its translation: CASSQDRTPNTGELFF.

This clonotype appeared many times. The CDR3: CAIAPGGQDEKLFF. CDR3 DNA: TGTGCCATCGCCCCTGGGGGACAGGATGAAAAACTGTTTTTT. The V call is TRBV10-3, the J call TRBJ1-4; 8 nucleotides agree with TRBD1. The junction had 8 bases not matched to a gene; V was cut back by 8 bases and J by 6 bases. CDR3 length equals 14 residues. Germline V lookup: CDR1 ENHRY, CDR2 SYGVKD.

CDR3 bases: TGTGCCAGCAGCTTATATGGGGACGGGGGGTACGCTTTCTTT. Its protein is CASSLYGDGGYAFF. The J gene is TRBJ1-1, the V gene TRBV7-9, with D possibly TRBD1 on 5 matching bases. The CDR3 is 14 amino acids. CDR1 and CDR2 from the germline V gene are SEHNR and FQNEAQ (reference sequence). V gave up 2 bases and J gave up 11 bases, with 18 bases separating them.

This clonotype appeared a few times. The chain combines TRBV11-2 with TRBJ2-6; D uncertain. The CDR3 runs 16 residues. CDR1 and CDR2 (germline): SGHAT, FQNNGV. V was shortened by 2 bases and J by 0 bases, with 8 bases between the two germline ends. The CDR3 sequence: CASSLRSASGANVLTF. The CDR3 DNA reads as TGTGCCAGCAGCTTAAGGAGCGCCTCTGGGGCCAACGTCCTGACTTTC.

This clonotype was seen only a few times. The rearrangement links TRBV7-8 to TRBJ1-4; TRBD1 might be the D (5 bases). The V end was cut by 5 bases, the J end by 5 bases, with 15 bases between. The CDR3 has 15 amino acids. Germline assignment: CDR1 SGHVS and CDR2 FQNEAQ. The CDR3 protein is CASSPYRGINEKLFF. The CDR3, as DNA: TGTGCCAGCAGCCCGTACCGGGGCATCAATGAAAAACTGTTTTTT.

The table lists this clonotype with many counts. The CDR3 nucleotides are TGTGCCAGCAGTTTTTGGTATGAGCAGTTCTTC. Translating gives CASSFWYEQFF. This chain joins TRBV12-3 or TRBV12-4 and TRBJ2-1; D not certain. This CDR3 contains 11 residues. V was shortened by 3 bases and J by 8 bases, with 5 bases between the two germline ends.

The chain couples TRBV3-1 to TRBJ2-3; D call uncertain. V lost 2 bases and J 0 bases, leaving 12 bases between the germline ends. In germline, CDR1 is LGHDT, CDR2 YNNKEL (reference sequence). The CDR3 length is 16 residues. The chain's CDR3 is CASSQRSSPSTDTQYF. For the CDR3, the DNA is TGTGCCAGCAGCCAAAGATCCAGCCCCAGCACAGATACGCAGTATTTT.

The chain is built from TRBV12-3 or TRBV12-4 and TRBJ2-1; maybe TRBD1 (5 bases). The CDR3 consists of 15 residues. Deletions cut 0 bases from V and 13 bases from J, with 19 bases between. In nucleotides, the CDR3 is TGTGCCAGCAGTTTAGCGCAACAGGCTAATAGAATCCAGTTCTTC. Amino acids: CASSLAQQANRIQFF.

This clonotype was detected many times. The CDR3 DNA is TGTGCCAGCACCACACCCCCTGGACGGAAAAACATTCAGTACTTC. It is translated as CASTTPPGRKNIQYF. This chain uses TRBV21-1 with TRBJ2-4; no DNA check was done on the table's D call, TRBD1. TRBV21-1 is a pseudogene. The CDR3 spans 15 residues.

This chain connects TRBV3-1 to TRBJ1-2; D unclear. The length of the CDR3 is 14 residues. The V gene lost 0 bases and the J gene lost 7 bases, with 12 bases spanning the gap. Germline V lookup: CDR1 LGHDT, CDR2 YNNKEL (reference sequence). The DNA for the CDR3 is TGTGCCAGCAGCCAAGACGGGCAGTCGGTTGGCTACACCTTC. It is translated as CASSQDGQSVGYTF.

This clonotype was counted ten times or more. The V gene is TRBV7-2, the J gene TRBJ2-1; 10 positions match TRBD2. J was trimmed by 7 bases and V by 6 bases; bases with no gene match: 6. The V gene's germline CDR1 is SGHTA and CDR2 FQGNSA. This CDR3 region has 14 residues. The CDR3 DNA reads as TGTGCCAGCAGTTCCGGGACTAGCGTGAATGAGCAGTTCTTC. Protein sequence: CASSSGTSVNEQFF.

There are many counts of this clonotype. The chain joins TRBV20-1 to TRBJ2-1; the match to TRBD1 covers 9 bases. The CDR3 loop spans 15 amino acids. The V gene's germline CDR1 is DFQATT and CDR2 SNEGSKA (reference sequence). V was clipped by 0 bases and J by 8 bases; unmatched bases: 8. The CDR3 region has the DNA TGCAGTGCTAGAGATAGTACAGGGGGCAAGTATGAGCAGTTCTTC. Translating it yields CSARDSTGGKYEQFF.

The table lists this clonotype with many counts. The genes are TRBV4-3 and TRBJ1-2; perhaps TRBD1 as D (5 bases). Germline CDR1 reads LGHNA; CDR2 reads YSLEER. V dropped 4 bases and J dropped 4 bases, with 25 bases sitting between them. The CDR3 contains 18 residues. The CDR3 is CASSPYPVGGGELYGYTF. CDR3 sequence (DNA): TGCGCCAGCAGCCCCTACCCCGTCGGGGGGGGAGAACTCTATGGCTACACCTTC.

The V call is TRBV5-6, the J call TRBJ2-3, with D possibly matching TRBD1 (6 bases). The germline CDR1 and CDR2 sequences are SGHDT and YYEEEE. The germline V and J ends were trimmed by 5 bases and 6 bases, with 19 bases remaining between them. The CDR3 is 15 amino acids. CDR3 sequence reads: CASRRGWENLDTQYF. CDR3 coding DNA: TGTGCCAGCAGGAGGGGGTGGGAAAATCTCGATACGCAGTATTTT. The whole variable domain, remainder taken from reference TRBV5-6 and TRBJ2-3, is DAGVTQSPTHLIKTRGQQVTLRCSPKSGHDTVSWYQQALGQGPQFIFQYYEEEERQRGNFPDRFSGHQFPNYSSELNVNALLLGDSALYLCASRRGWENLDTQYFGPGTRLTVL.

The sample holds a few counts of this clonotype. This chain joins TRBV28 and TRBJ1-6; D call uncertain. This CDR3 region has 17 residues. Trimming pared 6 bases from V and 2 bases from J, leaving 17 bases between. Looked up from germline, CDR1 is MDHEN and CDR2 is SYDVKM. CDR3 amino acids: CASRPSGPAPYNSPLHF. As DNA, the CDR3 is TGTGCCAGCAGACCCTCGGGTCCAGCACCCTATAATTCACCCCTCCACTTT.

This clonotype was recorded many times. V and J are TRBV15 and TRBJ2-7, with D tentatively TRBD1 (5 bases). CDR1 and CDR2 from the germline V gene are LNHNV and YYDKDF (reference sequence). The CDR3 totals 13 residues. Trimming took off 0 bases at V and 4 bases at J, with 7 bases between the two ends. The CDR3 here is CATSRDRGYEQYV. DNA of the CDR3: TGTGCCACCAGCAGAGATAGGGGTTACGAGCAGTACGTC.

This clonotype was counted many times. V is TRBV20-1 and J is TRBJ2-5, with 11 bases matching TRBD2. This CDR3 comprises 16 residues. V lost 2 bases to trimming and J lost 4 bases; unmatched junction nucleotides: 9. Germline V lookup: CDR1 DFQATT, CDR2 SNEGSKA (reference sequence). CDR3 bases: TGCAGTGCTAGACTATTAGCGGGGGGGCAATCAGAGACCCAGTACTTC. This codes for CSARLLAGGQSETQYF.

This clonotype was seen a handful of times. V is TRBV20-1 and J is TRBJ2-3; D perhaps matches TRBD1 (6 bases). The ends were cut back, 6 bases at V and 5 bases at J, with 12 bases in the middle. The CDR3 has 12 residues. Germline V gene sequence: CDR1 DFQATT, CDR2 SNEGSKA (reference sequence). The CDR3 spells CSARGGGDTQYF. CDR3 DNA: TGCAGTGCCAGGGGTGGGGGAGATACGCAGTATTTT.

This clonotype was detected many times. The CDR3 region is CASSYWGVYNEQFF. The DNA of the CDR3 is TGTGCCAGCAGTTACTGGGGGGTATACAATGAGCAGTTCTTC. The rearrangement uses TRBV6-2 or TRBV6-3 and TRBJ2-1, with a tentative D call TRBD2 (6 bases). The germline gives CDR1 MNHEY, CDR2 SVGEGT. The CDR3 has 14 amino acids. Trimming removed 1 base from V and 4 bases from J, with 8 bases in between.

This chain uses TRBV4-2 with TRBJ1-2, with D unresolved. CDR1 LGHNA and CDR2 YNFKEQ come from the germline V gene. This CDR3 has 12 amino acids. The V end lost 6 bases, the J end lost 8 bases, and 13 bases lay between the germline ends. As DNA, the CDR3 is TGTGCCAGCAGTCCGCGGGCCGGAGGCTACACCTTC. Translated: CASSPRAGGYTF.

The chain has TRBV3-1 and TRBJ2-4; D is undetermined. This CDR3 has 13 amino acids. Trimming removed 1 base at V and 4 bases at J, with 5 bases between. Germline V gene sequence: CDR1 LGHDT, CDR2 YNNKEL (reference sequence). For the CDR3, the DNA is TGTGCCAGCAGCCAAGGCCTTAAAAACATTCAGTACTTC. Translating it yields CASSQGLKNIQYF.

The rearrangement uses TRBV9 and TRBJ1-1; no reliable D call. Trimming took 2 bases from V and 6 from J, leaving 11 bases between them. This CDR3 has 13 amino acids. CDR1 and CDR2 (germline): SGDLS, YYNGEE. The CDR3: CASSVRGLSEAFF. In nucleotides, the CDR3 is TGTGCCAGCAGCGTGAGAGGGTTGTCTGAAGCTTTCTTT.

The sample holds many counts of this clonotype. The chain uses TRBV11-2 and TRBJ2-1, with D perhaps given as TRBD1 or TRBD2 (5 bases each). Germline V gives CDR1 SGHAT, CDR2 FQNNGV. The V and J ends lost 5 bases and 0 bases respectively, with 11 bases between them. This CDR3 contains 15 residues. The CDR3 sequence: CASSPRGRSYNEQFF. DNA for the CDR3: TGTGCCAGCAGCCCTCGGGGCCGCTCCTACAATGAGCAGTTCTTC.